The TCR beta chain under discussion was sequenced for a study of CD8+CD57+ T cells in acquired aplastic anemia. Study-wide background: Sorted CD4+ and CD8+ cells gave an average of around 3.1 ug of DNA.

Researchers used genomic DNA as the template to profile TCR beta VDJ and CDR3. TCRdb recomputed calls from the reads with MiXCR, one row per CDR3 protein. This table holds roughly 180,000 distinct CDR3 sequences, 64% found once. This clonotype was recorded at least ten times. The antigen is unknown. Points from the study as a whole: Shared by patients and controls, nearly 30 CD8+ CDR3s were abundant in patients. Researchers reported that CD8+ Simpson's diversity was not significantly different in patients versus controls.

This TCR came from a human donor with severe aplastic anemia or a healthy control (not recorded which). The sample consisted of sorted CD4+, CD8+, or CD8+CD57+ T cells (not recorded which) from PBMCs.

The CDR3 bases are TGTGCCAGCAGCCCCGACAGGGACACCGGGGAGCTGTTTTTT. This translates into CASSPDRDTGELFF. The chain combines TRBV12-3 or TRBV12-4 with TRBJ2-2; the match to TRBD1 covers 7 bases. Germline trimming cut 6 bases from V and 3 bases from J; bases unmatched to any gene: 4. CDR3 length: 14 amino acids.